This TCR beta chain was sequenced in a study of blood T cell repertoires in COVID-19. Study-wide context: Donors in the United States, Italy and Spain gave samples during acute or convalescent COVID-19. PBMCs, B-cell-depleted T cells, or T cells were the source of the cDNA or gDNA that made up the material.

This CDR3 is built from 16 residues. Germline loops: CDR1 GTSNPN, CDR2 SVGIG (reference sequence). Trimming pared 1 base from V and 2 bases from J, leaving 17 bases between. Under the authors' procedure: Nucleated cell counts were estimated from reference gene primer amplification. Measured with immunoSEQ multiplex PCR; TCRdb has only the in-frame clones, and not every one. The V and J calls and the clone size are those of that table, but D and trimming were determined from the DNA. The sample contains about 140,000 clones, 79% of which appear only once. The source of this sequence is a man aged 60-69 years with acute or convalescent COVID-19. Sequenced: peripheral blood. The rearrangement uses TRBV30 and TRBJ2-5; D might be TRBD2 (7 bases). In nucleotides, the CDR3 is TGTGCCTGGAGTGGCCCCAAAGGGGGGGGACAAGAGACCCAGTACTTC. Encoded protein: CAWSGPKGGGQETQYF.